The T cell receptor (beta chain) under discussion was sequenced for a study of T cells in narcolepsy. The V gene's germline CDR1 is WNHNN and CDR2 SYGVQD (reference sequence). With 6 bases removed from V and 5 bases from J, the gap between germline ends came to 13 bases. The CDR3 is 13 residues long. Here immunoSEQ multiplex PCR was the method, and the copy in TCRdb shows in-frame clones only, minus some. The repertoire includes tens of thousands of clones, approximately 84% of them detected once, and 1.3% sits in the top ten. This rearrangement joins TRBV10-1 to TRBJ1-1; D remains ambiguous. The sample comprised CD45RA- memory CD4+ T cells from PBMCs. This clonotype was obtained from a human donor with narcolepsy. The CDR3 loop is CASSASGWTEAFF. CDR3 nucleotide sequence: TGCGCCAGCAGCGCCTCGGGTTGGACTGAAGCTTTCTTT.